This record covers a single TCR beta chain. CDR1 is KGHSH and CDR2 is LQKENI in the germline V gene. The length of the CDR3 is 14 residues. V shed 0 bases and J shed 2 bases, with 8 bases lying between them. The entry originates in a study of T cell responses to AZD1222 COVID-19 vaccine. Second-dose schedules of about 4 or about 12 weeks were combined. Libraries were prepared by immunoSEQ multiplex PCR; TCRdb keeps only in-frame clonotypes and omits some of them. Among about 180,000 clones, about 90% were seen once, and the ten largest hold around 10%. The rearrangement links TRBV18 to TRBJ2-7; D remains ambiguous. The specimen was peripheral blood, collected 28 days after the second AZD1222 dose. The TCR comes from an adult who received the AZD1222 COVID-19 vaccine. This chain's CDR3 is CASSPPSITYEQYF. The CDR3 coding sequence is TGTGCCAGCTCACCACCATCCATTACCTACGAGCAGTACTTC. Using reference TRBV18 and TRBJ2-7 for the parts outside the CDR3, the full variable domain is NAGVMQNPRHLVRRRGQEARLRCSPMKGHSHVYWYRQLPEEGLKFMVYLQKENIIDESGMPKERFSAEFPKEGPSILRIQQVVRGDSAAYFCASSPPSITYEQYFGPGTRLTVT.